These 20 T cell receptor beta chains were sequenced from one sample in a study of blood T cell repertoires in COVID-19. The protocol was immunoSEQ multiplex PCR, while the TCRdb copy is restricted to in-frame clones and leaves out a portion. The sample has 130,000 to 150,000 clones; 65% to 85% are singletons. The sample comprised PBMCs or T cells enriched from blood (not recorded which). The receptors stem from a woman aged 45-65 years who had been exposed to COVID-19.

The V call is TRBV27, the J call TRBJ2-7, with D tentatively TRBD1 (5 bases). Germline V CDR1 and CDR2: MNHEY, SMNVEV (reference sequence). CDR3 length: 13 residues. Trimming cost V 3 bases and J 7 bases, with 13 bases left between them. CDR3 sequence reads: CASSFLGPREQYF. CDR3 in DNA: TGTGCCAGCAGTTTTTTGGGGCCGCGAGAGCAGTACTTC.

The chain uses TRBV27 and TRBJ1-5; D is unclear. The CDR3 loop spans 12 amino acids. The V gene's germline CDR1 is MNHEY and CDR2 SMNVEV (reference sequence). V was trimmed by 8 bases and J by 0 bases, leaving 5 bases between them. CDR3 protein: CASANSNQPQHF. The CDR3 nucleotides read TGTGCCAGCGCTAATAGCAATCAGCCCCAGCATTTT.

This chain joins TRBV6-6 and TRBJ1-5; TRBD1 agrees at 7 bases. Germline CDR1 reads MNHNY; CDR2 reads SVGAGI (reference sequence). The CDR3 totals 16 residues. After removal of 8 bases from V and 0 bases from J, the junction contained 10 bases not matched to a gene. This CDR3 reads CASHRTGSYSNQPQHF. In DNA form, the CDR3 reads TGTGCCAGCCATAGGACAGGTTCGTATAGCAATCAGCCCCAGCATTTT.

J is TRBJ2-3 and V is TRBV11-2, with 8 bases that match TRBD2. CDR1 and CDR2 (germline): SGHAT, FQNNGV. J was trimmed by 0 bases and V by 5 bases; bases with no gene match: 4. The CDR3 totals 15 residues. This CDR3 is CASSAGLASTDTQYF. CDR3 bases: TGTGCCAGCAGCGCAGGACTAGCTAGCACAGATACGCAGTATTTT.

V gene TRBV7-2 combines with J gene TRBJ2-1, with TRBD2 matching over 14 bases. The CDR3 has 16 residues. Germline values: CDR1 SGHTA, CDR2 FQGNSA. With 2 bases clipped from V and 6 bases from J, the junction kept 3 bases outside the gene matches. CDR3 nucleotide sequence: TGTGCCAGCAGCTTAAAGGGGACTAGCGGGGGCAATGAGCAGTTCTTC. Protein: CASSLKGTSGGNEQFF.

The chain uses TRBV19 and TRBJ1-1; no clear D gene. The ends were cut back, 10 bases at V and 14 bases at J, with 20 bases in the middle. CDR1 is LNHDA and CDR2 is SQIVND in the germline V gene (reference sequence). This CDR3 has 11 residues. In DNA form, the CDR3 reads TGTGCCACTACCACGGAGGGCCCGGGGTTCTTT. This encodes CATTTEGPGFF.

The chain combines TRBV19 with TRBJ2-5; the D gene is possibly TRBD1 (6 bases). V was trimmed by 6 bases and J by 5 bases, leaving 16 bases between them. The CDR3 is made up of 14 amino acids. Germline CDR1 and CDR2: LNHDA and SQIVND (reference sequence). The CDR3 is CASRALTGAETQYF. CDR3 DNA: TGTGCCAGTAGGGCCTTGACAGGCGCGGAGACCCAGTACTTC.

CDR3 region: CASSLADRGIGETQYF. The CDR3 DNA follows: TGTGCCAGCAGCTTAGCGGACAGGGGAATCGGGGAGACCCAGTACTTC. The chain joins TRBV7-9 to TRBJ2-5; 9 positions match TRBD1. The CDR3 sequence is 16 residues long. Germline V gene lookup returns CDR1 SEHNR and CDR2 FQNEAQ (reference sequence). The V and J ends lost 0 bases and 5 bases, in that order; junction bases with no gene match: 7.

This clone was observed a few times. The chain employs TRBV7-8 and TRBJ2-7; 10 bases are shared with TRBD2. The CDR3 totals 16 residues. V was pared by 5 bases and J by 3 bases, with 10 bases of the junction left unmatched. The germline CDR1 and CDR2 sequences are SGHVS and FQNEAQ. The CDR3: CASSREGASGSYEQYF. In nucleotides, the CDR3 is TGTGCCAGCAGCCGAGAGGGGGCTAGCGGGAGCTACGAGCAGTACTTC.

The chain uses TRBV2 and TRBJ2-1; D perhaps matches TRBD1 (7 bases). V was trimmed by 2 bases and J by 7 bases, leaving 15 bases between them. The CDR3 covers 15 residues. Looked up from germline, CDR1 is SNHLY and CDR2 is FYNNEI. Here the CDR3 DNA reads TGTGCCAGCAGTGAATGGCAGGGGGACTTAAATGAGCAGTTCTTC. It yields the protein CASSEWQGDLNEQFF.

CDR3 sequence (DNA): TGTGCCAGCAGTCCATCAGGGGAGAACACTGAAGCTTTCTTT. This sequence encodes CASSPSGENTEAFF. The rearrangement uses TRBV3-1 (or the pseudogene TRBV3-2) and TRBJ1-1; possible D gene TRBD1, 6 bases. Germline V CDR1 and CDR2: LGHDT, YNNKEL (reference sequence). Trimming took off 6 bases at V and 1 base at J, with 12 bases between the two ends. The CDR3 is 14 amino acids.

This chain uses TRBV12-5 with TRBJ2-1; TRBD1 agrees at 7 bases. V shed 6 bases, J shed 2 bases, and the junction held 7 bases outside the gene matches. The CDR3 sequence is 15 residues long. Germline V lookup: CDR1 LGHNT, CDR2 FRNRAP. The CDR3 sequence is CASGLTGAAYNEQFF. DNA for the CDR3: TGTGCTAGTGGCCTAACAGGGGCGGCCTACAATGAGCAGTTCTTC.

This chain connects TRBV20-1 to TRBJ1-4; 7 bases align to TRBD1. V was clipped by 3 bases and J by 6 bases; unmatched bases: 7. This CDR3 is 14 amino acids long. From germline, CDR1 is DFQATT and CDR2 SNEGSKA (reference sequence). The CDR3 bases are TGCAGTGCTAGTTACCGGGACAGCTATGAAAAACTGTTTTTT. This codes for CSASYRDSYEKLFF.

The count of this clone is one. The V call is TRBV5-5, the J call TRBJ2-5; no definite D call. Germline V gene lookup returns CDR1 SGHKS and CDR2 YYEKEE (reference sequence). Trimming pared 0 bases from V and 2 bases from J, leaving 8 bases between. The CDR3 is 14 amino acids. The CDR3 DNA is TGTGCCAGCAGCTTGGCATCACTACAAGAGACCCAGTACTTC. Its protein product is CASSLASLQETQYF.

The rearrangement joins TRBV6-2 or TRBV6-3 to TRBJ2-7, with D tentatively TRBD2 (6 bases). The CDR3 sequence is 14 residues long. The germline gives CDR1 MNHEY, CDR2 SVGEGT. The V gene lost 6 bases and the J gene lost 4 bases, with 16 bases spanning the gap. CDR3 in DNA: TGTGCCAGCAGCGTGGGCGGGGCCGATTACGAGCAGTACTTC. This translates into CASSVGGADYEQYF.

There are a few counts of this clone. The gene calls are TRBV7-9 and TRBJ2-2; 11 positions agree with TRBD2. Germline CDR1 and CDR2: SEHNR and FQNEAQ (reference sequence). Trimming cost V 5 bases and J 1 base; bases outside gene matches: 3. The CDR3 extends over 16 amino acids. CDR3 sequence reads: CASSQGLAENTGELFF. Here the CDR3 DNA reads TGTGCCAGCAGCCAGGGACTAGCGGAGAACACCGGGGAGCTGTTTTTT.

The chain has TRBV20-1 and TRBJ2-1; perhaps TRBD2 as D (6 bases). This CDR3 is built from 12 residues. CDR1 and CDR2 (germline): DFQATT, SNEGSKA (reference sequence). The V end was cut by 3 bases, the J end by 7 bases, with 10 bases between. CDR3 region: CSASRGRNEQFF. In DNA form, the CDR3 reads TGCAGTGCTAGTAGAGGGAGGAATGAGCAGTTCTTC.

This clone was counted only a few times. The CDR3 reads CASSQGQFAPQHF. The CDR3 DNA reads TGCGCCAGCAGCCAAGGACAGTTCGCGCCCCAGCATTTT. The V gene is TRBV4-1, the J gene TRBJ1-5, with D perhaps matching TRBD1 (5 bases). CDR1 and CDR2 (germline): MGHRA, YSYEKL. There are 13 residues in the CDR3. Trimming removed 1 base from V and 9 bases from J, with 10 bases in between.

This chain links TRBV30 with TRBJ2-7; 11 bases are a match to TRBD2. Unmatched junction bases numbered 12, after V lost 3 bases and J lost 5 bases. The CDR3 totals 16 residues. The germline gives CDR1 GTSNPN, CDR2 SVGIG (reference sequence). CDR3 bases: TGTGCCTGGAGCCGACTATCTAGCGGGAGGATCCACGAGCAGTACTTC. Its translation: CAWSRLSSGRIHEQYF.

The CDR3 sequence is CASTTAGLQQETQYF. Written as DNA, the CDR3 is TGTGCCAGCACCACAGCGGGACTTCAACAAGAGACCCAGTACTTC. The chain employs TRBV9 and TRBJ2-5; 7 nucleotides agree with TRBD2. V shed 6 bases and J 2 bases; nucleotides not matched to a gene: 10. CDR1 SGDLS and CDR2 YYNGEE come from the germline V gene. CDR3 size: 15 residues.